This record concerns one TCR beta chain sequence. The data stem from a study of blood T cell repertoires in COVID-19. About the study: Acute and convalescent COVID-19 samples came from the United States, Italy and Spain. PBMCs, B-cell-depleted T cells, or T cells were the source of the cDNA or gDNA that made up the material.

Study processing details: The authors estimated nucleated cell counts from reference gene primer amplification. Using immunoSEQ multiplex PCR, the repertoire was profiled, and TCRdb retains in-frame clones only, with some absent. Clone size and V and J calls were adopted from that table, with D and trimming inferred from the DNA. The sample shows over 55,000 clones, 70% to 75% of them seen only once. The length of the CDR3 is 16 residues. Trimming at V came to 3 bases and at J to 8 bases, leaving 13 bases not matched to a gene. Germline CDR1 reads LNHNV; CDR2 reads YYDKDF (reference sequence). This receptor was taken from a woman aged 70-85 years with acute or convalescent COVID-19. What was sequenced was peripheral blood. The V gene is TRBV15, the J gene TRBJ1-2; 9 bases are a match to TRBD1. CDR3 sequence reads: CATSSSPGQGLKGYTF. The CDR3 DNA follows: TGTGCCACCAGCAGTTCCCCGGGACAGGGACTTAAGGGCTACACCTTC.